This record looks at one TCR beta chain sequence and its context. Original methodology: Amplified reference gene primers provided the basis for estimating nucleated cell counts. TCRdb's table, derived via immunoSEQ multiplex PCR, lists solely in-frame clones and lacks some. V and J calls and clone size are copied from that table; D and trimming were computed from the DNA. This table has some 250,000 clones, approximately 81% appearing once. These data come from a study of blood T cell repertoires in COVID-19. As for the study in general: Sites in the United States, Italy and Spain provided acute and convalescent COVID-19 samples. PBMCs, B-cell-depleted T cells, or T cells provided the cDNA or gDNA that made up the material.

The CDR3 loop spans 17 amino acids. Looked up from germline, CDR1 is ENHRY and CDR2 is SYGVKD. V was trimmed by 0 bases and J by 4 bases, leaving 13 bases between them. What was sequenced was peripheral blood. The TCR sequence derives from a woman between 55 and 75 years old with active or convalescent COVID-19. The gene calls are TRBV10-3 and TRBJ1-6, with D uncertain. This chain's CDR3 is CAISESIGPKYNSPLHF. The CDR3 region has the DNA TGTGCCATCAGTGAGTCGATTGGGCCAAAATATAATTCACCCCTCCACTTT.